Following are 27 T cell receptor beta chains from one sample sequenced in a study of graft-versus-host responses after intestinal transplantation. The data were produced by immunoSEQ multiplex PCR, yet TCRdb's version contains in-frame clones alone and is incomplete. The table records fewer than 95,000 clones, under 95% of them present only once. Their target antigens are unknown. Material: unstimulated CD8+ T cells sorted from spleen or lymph node cells, obtained before transplant. The receptors here all came from a human donor who was the organ donor for an intestinal transplant.

V is TRBV19 and J is TRBJ2-1; a weak D match, TRBD2 (5 bases). The CDR3 is 12 residues long. Trimming left V 9 bases short and J 7 bases short, with 13 bases between. Germline CDR1 is LNHDA and CDR2 is SQIVND (reference sequence). CDR3 loop: CASSGIGNEQFF. The CDR3 region has the DNA TGTGCCAGCTCCGGGATCGGGAATGAGCAGTTCTTC.

The chain combines TRBV6-5 with TRBJ1-3, with a tentative D call TRBD1 (6 bases). The CDR3 extends over 16 amino acids. Germline V gene data show CDR1 as MNHEY and CDR2 as SVGAGI. Trimming shortened V by 4 bases and J by 0 bases, and 13 bases separated the two germline ends. The CDR3 DNA reads TGTGCCAGCAGTTCAATCACGACAGGCTCTGGAAACACCATATATTTT. This encodes CASSSITTGSGNTIYF.

This clone has only a few counts. The CDR3 bases are TGTGCCATCAGTGAGTCTAACACGAACTACGAGCAGTACTTC. It codes for CAISESNTNYEQYF. V and J are TRBV10-3 and TRBJ2-7; D unresolved. This CDR3 has 14 residues. Trimming pared 0 bases from V and 3 bases from J, leaving 9 bases between. The germline V gene encodes CDR1 ENHRY and CDR2 SYGVKD.

In its sample, this clone was seen a few times. The chain links TRBV10-3 to TRBJ1-1; 10 bases fit TRBD1. Germline V gene data show CDR1 as ENHRY and CDR2 as SYGVKD. J gave up 2 bases and V 8 bases, and 2 bases lay outside the gene matches. CDR3 length equals 13 residues. As DNA, the CDR3 is TGTGCCATCCGGACAGGGGGAAACACTGAAGCTTTCTTT. The encoded protein is CAIRTGGNTEAFF.

This clone was picked up one time. The chain employs TRBV29-1 and TRBJ1-1; D remains ambiguous. The V and J ends lost 5 bases and 8 bases respectively, with 15 bases between them. From germline, CDR1 is SQVTM and CDR2 ANQGSEA. The CDR3 consists of 12 residues. This chain's CDR3 is CSVPPEIGEAFF. CDR3 coding DNA: TGCAGCGTTCCACCTGAAATCGGGGAAGCTTTCTTT.

The chain links TRBV28 to TRBJ2-2, with TRBD1 matching 7 bases. The germline gives CDR1 MDHEN, CDR2 SYDVKM. The V segment lost 6 bases and the J segment 2 bases; nucleotides outside the gene matches: 3. The CDR3 loop spans 14 amino acids. The CDR3 loop is CASRNRGNTGELFF. In DNA form, the CDR3 reads TGTGCCAGCAGGAACAGGGGCAACACCGGGGAGCTGTTTTTT.

The chain combines TRBV2 with TRBJ2-5, with D uncertain. TRBJ2-7 matches the DNA end more closely, so the J call is doubtful. The CDR3 sequence is 13 residues long. CDR1 is SNHLY, CDR2 FYNNEI, per germline. The CDR3, as DNA: TGTGCCAGCAGTCCGATTGTACTCTACGAGCAGTACTTC. It is translated as CASSPIVLYEQYF.

The chain links TRBV4-1 to TRBJ2-7, with D possibly being TRBD1 (6 bases). From germline, CDR1 is MGHRA and CDR2 YSYEKL. The germline V and J ends were trimmed by 0 bases and 2 bases, with 17 bases remaining between them. CDR3 size: 17 residues. CDR3 DNA: TGCGCCAGCAGCCAAGACAGGGGCTTGGGCTATACCTACGAGCAGTACTTC. Translated, it gives CASSQDRGLGYTYEQYF.

The chain carries TRBV6-5 and TRBJ2-2, with D tentatively TRBD1 (6 bases). Trimming removed 4 bases at V and 6 bases at J, with 12 bases between. Germline V gene sequence: CDR1 MNHEY, CDR2 SVGAGI. The CDR3 has 14 amino acids. The chain's CDR3 is CASSSDRRAGELFF. As DNA, the CDR3 is TGTGCCAGCAGTTCGGACAGACGAGCCGGGGAGCTGTTTTTT.

This sequence joins TRBV5-4 and TRBJ1-1; 9 nucleotides match TRBD1. CDR3 size: 15 residues. V was pared by 5 bases and J by 6 bases, with 11 bases of the junction left unmatched. Germline loops: CDR1 SGHNT, CDR2 YYREEE (reference sequence). The CDR3 region has the DNA TGTGCCAGCAGTTCTGCCGGGACAGGGACCCCTGAAGCTTTCTTT. Translation: CASSSAGTGTPEAFF.

This sequence joins TRBV7-3 and TRBJ2-1, with 11 bases matching TRBD1. This CDR3 region has 14 residues. The germline gives CDR1 SGHTA, CDR2 FQGTGA. V shed 5 bases and J 6 bases; nucleotides not matched to a gene: 3. Here the CDR3 reads CASSLGTGGNEQFF. DNA of the CDR3: TGTGCCAGCAGCCTCGGGACAGGGGGCAATGAGCAGTTCTTC.

The V gene is TRBV7-2, the J gene TRBJ1-1, with 7 bases lining up with TRBD1. V dropped 4 bases and J dropped 0; count of bases not matched to a gene: 8. CDR1 and CDR2 (germline): SGHTA, FQGNSA. This CDR3 comprises 16 residues. CDR3 loop: CASSSRGLGMNTEAFF. In nucleotides, the CDR3 is TGTGCCAGCAGCTCTAGGGGGCTGGGAATGAACACTGAAGCTTTCTTT. Full variable domain (rest looked up from reference TRBV7-2 and TRBJ1-1): GAGVSQSPSNKVTEKGKDVELRCDPISGHTALYWYRQSLGQGLEFLIYFQGNSAPDKSGLPSDRFSAERTGGSVSTLTIQRTQQEDSAVYLCASSSRGLGMNTEAFFGQGTRLTVV.

A single count supports this clone. The V call is TRBV5-1, the J call TRBJ2-3, with 8 bases lining up with TRBD2. The CDR3 covers 15 residues. J gave up 3 bases and V 3 bases, and 6 bases lay outside the gene matches. Germline-derived CDR1 and CDR2 are SGHRS and YFSETQ. Here the CDR3 DNA reads TGCGCCAGCAGCTCGGGGGGGGTCGGAACAGATACGCAGTATTTT. Amino acids: CASSSGGVGTDTQYF.

The J gene is TRBJ2-3, the V gene TRBV6-6; no reliable D call. Trimming pared 8 bases from V and 6 bases from J, leaving 12 bases between. The CDR3 spans 12 residues. Germline CDR1 is MNHNY and CDR2 is SVGAGI (reference sequence). In DNA form, the CDR3 reads TGTGCCAGCTTTTTCGCCGGGGATACGCAGTATTTT. It specifies CASFFAGDTQYF.

CDR3: CASSRTGGGEQYF. CDR3 in DNA: TGTGCCAGCAGCAGGACAGGAGGGGGCGAGCAGTACTTC. The rearrangement uses TRBV9 and TRBJ2-7; a possible D gene is TRBD1 (7 bases). The V and J ends lost 4 bases and 6 bases respectively, with 14 bases between them. From germline, CDR1 is SGDLS and CDR2 YYNGEE. The CDR3 contains 13 residues.

The chain combines TRBV7-9 with TRBJ2-7; possibly TRBD1 for D (5 bases). This CDR3 has 14 amino acids. Germline assignment: CDR1 SEHNR and CDR2 FQNEAQ (reference sequence). With 1 base removed from V and 3 bases from J, the gap between germline ends came to 10 bases. The CDR3 sequence is CASSLVDSLYEQYF. The CDR3 coding sequence is TGTGCCAGCAGCTTAGTCGACAGCCTCTACGAGCAGTACTTC.

In this sample, this clone turned up a few times. The same CDR3 can be traced to other DNA sequences in this sample. The chain employs TRBV9 and TRBJ1-1; D unclear. Germline V gene sequence: CDR1 SGDLS, CDR2 YYNGEE. V was clipped by 4 bases and J by 4 bases, with 11 bases between them. This CDR3 is built from 13 residues. This CDR3 is CASSTPGSTEAFF. The CDR3 DNA sequence: TGTGCCAGCAGCACCCCAGGTTCCACTGAAGCTTTCTTT.

The chain has TRBV10-3 and TRBJ2-7; 7 nucleotides agree with TRBD2. CDR3 length equals 15 residues. Germline V CDR1 and CDR2: ENHRY, SYGVKD. V lost 2 bases, J lost 6 bases, and 10 bases stayed unmatched. In DNA form, the CDR3 reads TGTGCCATCAGTGAGACCGGACTGGGGGGGAGCGAGCAGTACTTC. Translated, it gives CAISETGLGGSEQYF.

This chain uses TRBV7-2 with TRBJ1-1, with a possible D match to TRBD1 (5 bases). CDR1 and CDR2 from the germline V gene are SGHTA and FQGNSA. Trimming took off 2 bases at V and 11 bases at J, with 9 bases between the two ends. CDR3 length: 11 residues. The CDR3 DNA sequence: TGTGCCAGCAGCTTAAACAGGTTGGCTTTCTTT. It yields the protein CASSLNRLAFF.

The chain has TRBV27 and TRBJ2-7; TRBD2 is a possible D gene (7 bases). This CDR3 region has 14 residues. Trimming took off 6 bases at V and 2 bases at J, with 14 bases between the two ends. Per germline, CDR1 MNHEY and CDR2 SMNVEV (reference sequence). The CDR3 spells CASRGGAYAYEQYF. CDR3 bases: TGTGCCAGCAGAGGGGGGGCTTACGCCTACGAGCAGTACTTC.

This chain connects TRBV10-1 to TRBJ1-5; D is possibly TRBD1 (5 bases). The CDR3 spans 16 residues. V lost 6 bases and J 1 base, leaving 16 bases between the germline ends. Germline V gene sequence: CDR1 WNHNN, CDR2 SYGVQD (reference sequence). DNA for the CDR3: TGCGCCAGCAGCTACAGGCCCAAGGGCAGCAATCAGCCCCAGCATTTT. Protein product: CASSYRPKGSNQPQHF.

The genes are TRBV13 and TRBJ2-1; 9 bases map to TRBD1. Germline-derived CDR1 and CDR2 are PRHDT and FYEKMQ (reference sequence). V lost 4 bases, J lost 3 bases, and 4 bases stayed unmatched. The CDR3 sequence is 15 residues long. This CDR3 is CASSSRDRVYNEQFF. The CDR3 coding sequence is TGTGCCAGCAGCTCCCGGGACAGGGTCTACAATGAGCAGTTCTTC.

The rearrangement links TRBV10-1 to TRBJ2-4; TRBD2 agrees at 9 bases. V lost 2 bases and J lost 5; bases outside the gene matches: 7. The CDR3 consists of 16 residues. CDR1 and CDR2 from the germline V gene are WNHNN and SYGVQD (reference sequence). CDR3 coding DNA: TGCGCCAGCAGTGAGAAGGGAGCGGGGGGCCAAAACATTCAGTACTTC. Protein sequence: CASSEKGAGGQNIQYF.

The chain joins TRBV2 to TRBJ1-1; D may be TRBD1 (5 bases). Per the germline V gene, CDR1 is SNHLY and CDR2 is FYNNEI. The CDR3 totals 14 residues. Deletions cut 3 bases from V and 0 bases from J, with 8 bases between. CDR3 protein: CASSDRGMNTEAFF. CDR3 in DNA: TGTGCCAGCAGTGATAGGGGAATGAACACTGAAGCTTTCTTT.

The J gene is TRBJ2-7, the V gene TRBV19; D is uncertain. Trimming shortened V by 8 bases and J by 3 bases, and 5 bases separated the two germline ends. The CDR3 extends over 10 amino acids. Germline V gene lookup returns CDR1 LNHDA and CDR2 SQIVND (reference sequence). CDR3: CASGSYEQYF. In DNA, the CDR3 is TGTGCCAGTGGCAGCTACGAGCAGTACTTC.

This sequence joins TRBV19 and TRBJ1-2; weak D call: TRBD1 (5 bases). The germline V and J ends were trimmed by 3 bases and 3 bases, with 8 bases remaining between them. The CDR3 totals 13 residues. CDR1 and CDR2 from the germline V gene are LNHDA and SQIVND (reference sequence). The CDR3 sequence: CASSMSRDYGYTF. CDR3 bases: TGTGCCAGTAGTATGAGCAGGGACTATGGCTACACCTTC.

The V gene is TRBV19, the J gene TRBJ1-6, with 7 bases that match TRBD1. Losses at the gene ends were 3 bases for V and 8 bases for J; bases not matched to a gene: 4. The CDR3 is 14 residues long. Germline lookup yields CDR1 LNHDA and CDR2 SQIVND (reference sequence). The CDR3 loop is CASSMAQGYSPLHF. The CDR3 DNA reads TGTGCCAGTAGTATGGCACAGGGGTATTCACCCCTCCACTTT.